This is a list of T cell receptor beta chains from one sample in a study of STAT3 mutations in large granular lymphocyte leukemia. Produced via immunoSEQ multiplex PCR; TCRdb's table is partial and in-frame only. The profile shows tens of thousands of clones, 60% to 85% of them singletons. Sequencing was carried out using peripheral blood mononuclear cells. These receptors were collected from a woman in her fifties or sixties with T-cell large granular lymphocyte leukemia. Some clones in this sample may be carry-over from other donors' samples. Each CDR3 is given with its conserved first and last residue. Rows may omit the clone size; those that give it use once, few, many or a size class.

size,J,V,CDR3
-,TRBJ2-5,TRBV18,CASSPQRGRGETQYF
-,TRBJ2-6,TRBV18,CASSPGGGVGGANVLTF
-,TRBJ1-4,TRBV30,CAWSVREAEKLFF
-,TRBJ2-5,TRBV7-9,CASSLGVQETQYF
-,TRBJ2-5,TRBV18,CASSPRAKDETQYF
-,TRBJ2-3,TRBV7-8,CASSLAGAGGTDTQYF
-,TRBJ1-1,TRBV7-9,CASNDRAQVNTEAFF
-,TRBJ2-7,TRBV6-6,CASSPGGRYEQYF
-,TRBJ2-3,TRBV5-6,CASSLRTSGSSNTQYF
-,TRBJ2-7,TRBV5-1,CASSPGDLPLSYEQYF
-,TRBJ2-1,TRBV7-2,CASSLGGVWDIYNEQFF
-,TRBJ2-1,TRBV27,CASSSMAHYNEQFF
-,TRBJ2-5,TRBV2,CASSEGASGSIRETQYF
-,TRBJ1-5,TRBV12-5,CASGLLVLGQGLNQPQHF
-,TRBJ2-7,TRBV27,CASSQPGTGTLGQYF
-,TRBJ2-1,TRBV6-5,CASSYSSAEEGQFF
-,TRBJ1-4,TRBV5-1,CASSANTGAREKLFF
-,TRBJ2-5,TRBV30,CAWSGGGLQETQYF
-,TRBJ2-5,TRBV5-1,CASSLGGAQETQYF
-,TRBJ2-5,TRBV6-1,CAAALVKETQYF
-,TRBJ2-7,TRBV30,CAWSYFGGQYEQYF
-,TRBJ1-4,TRBV4-1,CASSRAGTGIEKLFF
-,TRBJ2-5,TRBV7-9,CASSFSGTKETQYF
-,TRBJ2-1,TRBV7-2,CATGSGAAYNEQFF
-,TRBJ1-4,TRBV6-1,CASSEPGQGSTNEKLFF
-,TRBJ1-5,TRBV7-9,CASSFRRDGNQPQHF
once,TRBJ1-1,TRBV19,CASSGQLNTEAFF
few,TRBJ2-3,TRBV4-1,CASSPGLVVSDTQYF
-,TRBJ1-2,TRBV4-1,CASSLERGGVNGYTF
-,TRBJ1-2,TRBV19,CASSLGQLNYGYTF
-,TRBJ1-1,TRBV5-1,CASSLATMNTEAFF
-,TRBJ2-7,TRBV11-3,CASWGLPPYEQYF
-,TRBJ2-3,TRBV12-5,CASGAGLWDTQYF
-,TRBJ2-1,TRBV11-2,CASSRPFAGGYNEQFF
-,TRBJ2-1,TRBV27,CASSSSGRGNEQFF
-,TRBJ2-7,TRBV20-1,CSAQTGSEQYF
-,TRBJ2-3,TRBV6-5,CASRASGTDTQYF
-,TRBJ1-2,TRBV13,CASSPRGRQSDYGYTF
-,TRBJ2-3,TRBV9,CASSSRASGPDTQYF
once,TRBJ2-7,TRBV9,CASSVEGTGPYEQYF
-,TRBJ2-7,TRBV6-5,CASSYAGARYEQYF
-,TRBJ1-2,TRBV6-5,CASSGQSYDGYTF
-,TRBJ1-5,TRBV5-1,CASSLVGGSTQHF
few,TRBJ2-7,TRBV19,CASKDRAGEQYF
-,TRBJ1-2,TRBV4-2,CASSQGLGYTF
-,TRBJ2-3,TRBV5-4,CASSSFRMTDTQYF
-,TRBJ2-7,TRBV6-6,CASHRGVYEQYF
-,TRBJ2-5,TRBV5-4,CASSFGRRETQYF
-,TRBJ2-7,TRBV7-2,CASSLGAGKGSYEQYF
-,TRBJ1-2,TRBV7-2,CASSLGQHGNGYTF
once,TRBJ2-7,TRBV27,CASSSLASYEQYF
-,TRBJ1-2,TRBV4-3,CASSQDRARGNYGYTF